A single sample gave rise to the 19 T cell receptor beta chains below, sequenced in a study of blood T cell repertoires in COVID-19 (dated by TCRdb to 2019 to 2021). The protocol used for the library was the immunoSEQ multiplex PCR assay. The clones in this table, taken by TCRdb from immuneACCESS, are in-frame only. Not every clone is retained; where verified, under half of the shortfall comes from an unresolved V gene, and the cause of the rest is unknown. In this sample the table shows 150,000 to 200,000 clones, about four fifths of which occur a single time. Around 12% of the sample belongs to the ten largest clones. The sequenced sample was peripheral blood. All receptors derive from a woman older than 75 with COVID-19, enrolled during active disease.

V usage is TRBV12-3 or TRBV12-4 and J usage is TRBJ1-2; D is uncertain. V shed 3 bases and J shed 10 bases, with 9 bases lying between them. There are 11 residues in the CDR3. The CDR3 spells CASSFFGDYTF. The DNA for the CDR3 is TGTGCCAGCAGTTTTTTCGGGGACTACACCTTC.

The CDR3 region has the DNA TGTGCCAGCAGTAAGGACAGGGGTGATGAAGCTTTCTTT. This sequence encodes CASSKDRGDEAFF. The rearrangement joins TRBV12-3 or TRBV12-4 to TRBJ1-1; the match to TRBD1 covers 9 bases. V lost 5 bases to trimming and J lost 7 bases; unmatched junction nucleotides: 5. The CDR3 spans 13 residues.

The chain joins TRBV7-2 to TRBJ1-2, with 10 bases that match TRBD1. V dropped 4 bases and J dropped 0; count of bases not matched to a gene: 8. CDR3 length equals 17 residues. Germline CDR1 is SGHTA and CDR2 is FQGNSA. CDR3 residues: CASSSTGGQGTNYGYTF. The CDR3 coding sequence is TGTGCCAGCAGCTCCACGGGGGGACAGGGGACTAACTATGGCTACACCTTC.

The gene calls are TRBV12-3 or TRBV12-4 and TRBJ1-2; D is uncertain. Trimming stripped 7 bases from V and 6 bases from J, with 12 bases between. The CDR3 has 12 residues. As DNA, the CDR3 is TGTGCCAGCACGCCCGGAGGGCATGGCTACACCTTC. It translates to CASTPGGHGYTF.

The CDR3 nucleotides are TGTGCCAGCGGGGTAGGGTTCGAGCAGTACTTC. Translated, it gives CASGVGFEQYF. This chain links TRBV19 with TRBJ2-7; D possibly corresponds to TRBD2 (5 bases). CDR1 is LNHDA, CDR2 SQIVND, per germline (reference sequence). With 9 bases removed from V and 6 bases from J, the gap between germline ends came to 12 bases. The CDR3 is 11 residues long.

The genes are TRBV6-5 and TRBJ2-7; TRBD1 might be the D (5 bases). The length of the CDR3 is 16 residues. Germline V gene sequence: CDR1 MNHEY, CDR2 SVGAGI. Trimming shortened V by 0 bases and J by 0 bases, and 12 bases separated the two germline ends. The CDR3 region is CASSYSDTYPSYEQYF. The CDR3 coding sequence is TGTGCCAGCAGTTACTCGGACACATACCCCTCCTACGAGCAGTACTTC.

The gene calls are TRBV19 and TRBJ1-5; no clear D. V was trimmed by 8 bases and J by 3 bases, leaving 17 bases between them. The CDR3 sequence is 15 residues long. In germline, CDR1 is LNHDA, CDR2 SQIVND (reference sequence). The CDR3 sequence: CASGILAGNNQPQHF. CDR3 DNA sequence: TGTGCCAGTGGAATATTGGCGGGGAACAATCAGCCCCAGCATTTT.

V gene TRBV3-1 (or the pseudogene TRBV3-2) combines with J gene TRBJ1-1; D not resolved. From germline, CDR1 is LGHDT and CDR2 YNNKEL (reference sequence). The CDR3 spans 14 residues. Trimming took off 8 bases at V and 7 bases at J, with 20 bases between the two ends. The CDR3 here is CASSKREGGGEAFF. CDR3 nucleotides: TGTGCCAGCTCAAAGAGGGAGGGAGGCGGTGAAGCTTTCTTT.

This clone was found a few times. The CDR3 DNA reads TGTGCCACCAGCAGAGAAAGACAGGGCCACCACGAGCAGTACTTC. Its protein product is CATSRERQGHHEQYF. This sequence joins TRBV15 and TRBJ2-7; 7 nucleotides align to TRBD1. The CDR3 contains 15 residues. Trimming removed 0 bases from V and 5 bases from J; junction bases left unmatched: 7. The germline V gene encodes CDR1 LNHNV and CDR2 YYDKDF (reference sequence). Based on the CDR3 plus reference TRBV15 and TRBJ2-7, the full variable domain is DAMVIQNPRYQVTQFGKPVTLSCSQTLNHNVMYWYQQKSSQAPKLLFHYYDKDFNNEADTPDNFQSRRPNTSFCFLDIRSPGLGDTAMYLCATSRERQGHHEQYFGPGTRLTVT.

The chain uses TRBV7-9 and TRBJ1-2, with D perhaps TRBD1 (5 bases). Deletions cut 4 bases from V and 3 bases from J, with 6 bases between. This CDR3 contains 12 residues. The germline V gene encodes CDR1 SEHNR and CDR2 FQNEAQ (reference sequence). CDR3 sequence: CASSWGDYGYTF. The CDR3 DNA sequence: TGTGCCAGCAGCTGGGGGGACTATGGCTACACCTTC.

The sample holds one count of this clone. This chain connects TRBV4-1 to TRBJ1-2, with 9 bases fitting TRBD1. This CDR3 region has 18 residues. The V and J ends lost 2 bases and 2 bases, in that order; junction bases with no gene match: 12. Germline CDR1 is MGHRA and CDR2 is YSYEKL. CDR3 coding DNA: TGCGCCAGCAGCCAATTCGGCGGGACAGGGATGATAAACTATGGCTACACCTTC. Protein product: CASSQFGGTGMINYGYTF.

V and J are TRBV6-5 and TRBJ1-4; 10 nucleotides agree with TRBD1. V lost 6 bases to trimming and J lost 8 bases; unmatched junction nucleotides: 6. The CDR3 has 14 residues. In germline, CDR1 is MNHEY, CDR2 SVGAGI. CDR3 residues: CASSPGQGREKLFF. The CDR3 bases are TGTGCCAGCAGCCCGGGACAGGGGAGAGAAAAACTGTTTTTT.

The rearrangement links TRBV5-6 to TRBJ1-5; 9 nucleotides match TRBD1. Germline-derived CDR1 and CDR2 are SGHDT and YYEEEE. V lost 4 bases to trimming and J lost 4 bases; unmatched junction nucleotides: 3. The CDR3 runs to 14 residues. CDR3 in DNA: TGTGCCAGCAGCCGGACAGGGGAGAATCAGCCCCAGCATTTT. This gives the protein CASSRTGENQPQHF.

This clone was detected a few times. The chain carries TRBV5-6 and TRBJ2-2, with D possibly matching TRBD1 (6 bases). Trimming removed 7 bases at V and 0 bases at J, with 10 bases between. The CDR3 length is 14 residues. Germline values: CDR1 SGHDT, CDR2 YYEEEE. This CDR3 reads CASRDKTNTGELFF. The CDR3 DNA is TGTGCCAGCCGGGACAAAACGAACACCGGGGAGCTGTTTTTT.

The rearrangement uses TRBV10-3 and TRBJ2-2; the match to TRBD1 covers 9 bases. V lost 4 bases and J lost 7; bases outside the gene matches: 4. This CDR3 contains 14 residues. Germline V CDR1 and CDR2: ENHRY, SYGVKD. The CDR3: CAISGGTGHGELFF. CDR3 in DNA: TGTGCCATCAGTGGGGGGACAGGGCACGGGGAGCTGTTTTTT.

In regard to this clone: Because the CDR3's place on the DNA is in doubt, the DNA is left out and the CDR3 is given as listed by TCRdb. The V and J genes are TRBV6-1 and TRBJ2-2; the table's D call, TRBD1, has no DNA check behind it. Germline loops: CDR1 MNHNS, CDR2 SASEGT. Inclusive of both ends, the CDR3 amounts to 14 amino acids. The chain's CDR3 is CASSELVGTGARFF.

The V call is TRBV28, the J call TRBJ2-2, with D possibly TRBD1 on 6 matching bases. The germline V gene encodes CDR1 MDHEN and CDR2 SYDVKM. The length of the CDR3 is 14 residues. V was pared by 3 bases and J by 7 bases, with 12 bases between. Here the CDR3 DNA reads TGTGCCAGCAGTTTCATGGGGGCTGGCGGGGAGCTGTTTTTT. It translates to CASSFMGAGGELFF.

This chain uses TRBV27 with TRBJ2-3; maybe TRBD2 (7 bases). The CDR3 is made up of 16 amino acids. Deletions cut 6 bases from V and 1 base from J, with 17 bases between. Germline CDR1 is MNHEY and CDR2 is SMNVEV (reference sequence). CDR3 in amino acids: CASRRKQGGGTDTQYF. DNA for the CDR3: TGTGCCAGCAGGCGGAAACAGGGAGGGGGCACAGATACGCAGTATTTT.

The rearrangement links TRBV6-2 or TRBV6-3 to TRBJ1-1, with 7 bases matching TRBD1. V lost 2 bases, J lost 2 bases, and 17 bases stayed unmatched. The germline V gene has CDR1 MNHEY and CDR2 SVGEGT. This CDR3 comprises 19 residues. The CDR3 DNA reads TGTGCCAGCAGTTACCGGGACAGCCTAAGACGAACACAAAACACTGAAGCTTTCTTT. It translates to CASSYRDSLRRTQNTEAFF.